These 21 T cell receptor beta chains were all obtained from the same sample, sequenced in a study of blood T cell repertoires in COVID-19. Sequencing was performed with immunoSEQ multiplex PCR; in TCRdb, only in-frame clones are kept and a portion is missing. The table lists more than 400,000 clones, about 85% of them singletons. Sequencing was carried out using PBMCs or T cells enriched from blood (not recorded which). These receptors originate from a woman under 30 who had recovered from COVID-19.

This CDR3 is CASSLGTSGDTDTQYF. The CDR3 DNA reads as TGTGCCAGCAGCTTAGGGACTAGCGGGGACACAGATACGCAGTATTTT. The rearrangement links TRBV7-9 to TRBJ2-3, with TRBD2 matching over 12 bases. The CDR3 extends over 16 amino acids. V gave up 1 base and J gave up 2 bases; unmatched junction bases: 1. CDR1 and CDR2 (germline): SEHNR, FQNEAQ (reference sequence).

The V and J genes are TRBV5-1 and TRBJ2-1; D is perhaps TRBD1 (5 bases). The germline gives CDR1 SGHRS, CDR2 YFSETQ. The V gene lost 5 bases and the J gene lost 5 bases, with 11 bases spanning the gap. This CDR3 has 13 amino acids. In DNA, the CDR3 is TGCGCCAGCAGGCAGGGAAGTGACAATGAGCAGTTCTTC. It translates to CASRQGSDNEQFF.

The chain employs TRBV7-2 and TRBJ1-5; D gene uncertain. V lost 3 bases and J 3 bases, leaving 9 bases between the germline ends. CDR1 and CDR2 from the germline V gene are SGHTA and FQGNSA. The CDR3 extends over 14 amino acids. DNA for the CDR3: TGTGCCAGCAGCTTTGCGGTGTTCAATCAGCCCCAGCATTTT. Amino acids: CASSFAVFNQPQHF.

This sequence joins TRBV28 and TRBJ1-2; TRBD1 aligns across 8 bases. There are 16 residues in the CDR3. Unmatched junction bases numbered 9, after V lost 2 bases and J lost 4 bases. Looked up from germline, CDR1 is MDHEN and CDR2 is SYDVKM. CDR3 protein: CASSLGQGKSFYGYTF. In DNA form, the CDR3 reads TGTGCCAGCAGTTTAGGACAGGGAAAATCCTTCTATGGCTACACCTTC.

The gene calls are TRBV28 and TRBJ2-7; D unresolved. CDR1 is MDHEN and CDR2 is SYDVKM in the germline V gene. This CDR3 region has 14 residues. V dropped 4 bases and J dropped 0 bases, with 10 bases sitting between them. CDR3: CASSSYSLSYEQYF. CDR3 nucleotide sequence: TGTGCCAGCAGTTCTTACAGTCTCTCCTACGAGCAGTACTTC.

This clone is a singleton in its sample. This sequence joins TRBV6-1 and TRBJ1-1; 9 bases are a match to TRBD1. Germline V gene data show CDR1 as MNHNS and CDR2 as SASEGT. The V segment lost 2 bases and the J segment 3 bases; nucleotides outside the gene matches: 7. The CDR3 consists of 16 residues. The CDR3 reads CASSEQWRDRDTEAFF. CDR3 coding DNA: TGTGCCAGCAGTGAACAATGGCGGGACAGGGACACTGAAGCTTTCTTT.

This chain links TRBV12-5 with TRBJ2-1; possibly TRBD2 for D (5 bases). With 8 bases removed from V and 3 bases from J, the gap between germline ends came to 8 bases. CDR3 length equals 12 residues. From germline, CDR1 is LGHNT and CDR2 FRNRAP. The CDR3 spells CASTAGYNEQFF. CDR3 bases: TGTGCTAGTACCGCGGGCTACAATGAGCAGTTCTTC.

This clone was observed a single time. The chain couples TRBV5-1 to TRBJ2-2; D might be TRBD1 (5 bases). Per the germline V gene, CDR1 is SGHRS and CDR2 is YFSETQ. Trimming left V 0 bases short and J 6 bases short, with 9 bases between. This CDR3 comprises 14 residues. The CDR3 nucleotides are TGCGCCAGCAGCTTGGGCAGGGTGGCCGGGGAGCTGTTTTTT. Amino acids: CASSLGRVAGELFF.

V and J are TRBV9 and TRBJ1-6, with TRBD1 matching 11 bases. The ends lost 3 bases at V and 2 bases at J; junction bases unmatched: 1. Germline-derived CDR1 and CDR2 are SGDLS and YYNGEE. This CDR3 has 16 residues. CDR3 nucleotides: TGTGCCAGCAGCGGGGGACAGGGGGCCTATAATTCACCCCTCCACTTT. Residues: CASSGGQGAYNSPLHF.

J is TRBJ2-3 and V is TRBV24-1, with D possibly matching TRBD2 (7 bases). V dropped 4 bases and J dropped 1 base, with 23 bases sitting between them. From germline, CDR1 is KGHDR and CDR2 SFDVKD. The CDR3 is made up of 19 amino acids. CDR3 region: CATSDPAGAGVGGTDTQYF. DNA of the CDR3: TGTGCCACCAGTGACCCCGCGGGGGCTGGGGTCGGGGGCACAGATACGCAGTATTTT.

The rearrangement links TRBV28 to TRBJ1-6, with D maybe TRBD1 (5 bases). V was pared by 5 bases and J by 10 bases, with 18 bases between. CDR1 is MDHEN and CDR2 is SYDVKM in the germline V gene. The CDR3 has 15 residues. In nucleotides, the CDR3 is TGTGCCAGCAGTCCGAAATACAGGTTTCGGTCACCCCTCCACTTT. This gives the protein CASSPKYRFRSPLHF.

The V and J genes are TRBV12-3 or TRBV12-4 and TRBJ1-1; D is undetermined. The V and J ends lost 7 bases and 7 bases respectively, with 16 bases between them. This CDR3 comprises 13 residues. CDR3 DNA: TGTGCCAGCACCCAGTTCGAGGAGAGTGAAGCTTTCTTT. This encodes CASTQFEESEAFF.

With respect to this clone: This sample also contains other DNA sequences that code for the same CDR3. The V call is TRBV15, the J call TRBJ2-5, with 11 bases that match TRBD1. Germline assignment: CDR1 LNHNV and CDR2 YYDKDF (reference sequence). V was clipped by 9 bases and J by 4 bases; unmatched bases: 1. This CDR3 comprises 12 residues. CDR3 nucleotides: TGTGCCACGGGACAGGGGGGAGAGACCCAGTACTTC. Protein: CATGQGGETQYF.

This clone was detected once. The J gene is TRBJ2-1, the V gene TRBV20-1; D not certain. There are 11 residues in the CDR3. The germline gives CDR1 DFQATT, CDR2 SNEGSKA (reference sequence). V dropped 5 bases and J dropped 4 bases, with 6 bases sitting between them. The CDR3 sequence: CSASFYNEQFF. CDR3 coding DNA: TGCAGTGCTTCTTTTTACAATGAGCAGTTCTTC.

The chain employs TRBV3-1 (or the pseudogene TRBV3-2) and TRBJ2-3; D may be TRBD2 (6 bases). There are 14 residues in the CDR3. V lost 2 bases, J lost 1 base, and 7 bases lay in between. Germline CDR1 reads LGHDT; CDR2 reads YNNKEL (reference sequence). The CDR3 sequence is CASSQTGGTDTQYF. The CDR3 DNA sequence: TGTGCCAGCAGCCAAACGGGGGGCACAGATACGCAGTATTTT.

The chain employs TRBV6-5 and TRBJ1-1; perhaps TRBD1 as D (5 bases). CDR3 size: 14 residues. CDR1 MNHEY and CDR2 SVGAGI come from the germline V gene. Trimming took 8 bases from V and 4 from J, leaving 17 bases between them. Here the CDR3 DNA reads TGTGCCAGCGGGCCCGGGGGGTATCTCACTGAAGCTTTCTTT. Amino acid sequence: CASGPGGYLTEAFF.

The chain uses TRBV2 and TRBJ1-2, with D tentatively TRBD1 (6 bases). The CDR3 totals 15 residues. CDR1 and CDR2 from the germline V gene are SNHLY and FYNNEI. Trimming cost V 9 bases and J 4 bases, with 21 bases left between them. The CDR3 bases are TGTGCCAGTGGAGGTAGGCAGGGGTGGACCTATGGCTACACCTTC. Protein: CASGGRQGWTYGYTF.

The chain is built from TRBV5-4 and TRBJ1-3, with D possibly being TRBD1 (5 bases). V was pared by 1 base and J by 3 bases, with 8 bases between. Germline V gene sequence: CDR1 SGHNT, CDR2 YYREEE (reference sequence). The CDR3 extends over 14 amino acids. DNA for the CDR3: TGTGCCAGCAGCTTGTCCGGGGGTGGAAACACCATATATTTT. This sequence encodes CASSLSGGGNTIYF.

The chain couples TRBV7-9 to TRBJ1-1; 8 positions agree with TRBD1. The J segment lost 2 bases and the V segment lost 3 bases, leaving 5 bases of the junction unmatched. The CDR3 loop spans 15 amino acids. Germline CDR1 reads SEHNR; CDR2 reads FQNEAQ (reference sequence). The CDR3 region is CASSLDRAYNTEAFF. The CDR3 DNA sequence: TGTGCCAGCAGCTTGGACAGGGCATATAACACTGAAGCTTTCTTT.

The chain joins TRBV5-1 to TRBJ2-5; D remains ambiguous. The germline gives CDR1 SGHRS, CDR2 YFSETQ. The V gene lost 2 bases and the J gene lost 4 bases, with 9 bases spanning the gap. This CDR3 spans 13 amino acids. CDR3 loop: CASSFSVSETQYF. CDR3 in DNA: TGCGCCAGCAGCTTCTCAGTTTCAGAGACCCAGTACTTC.

The genes are TRBV19 and TRBJ2-5, with D perhaps matching TRBD1 (6 bases). Trimming pared 6 bases from V and 12 bases from J, leaving 23 bases between. Germline CDR1 and CDR2: LNHDA and SQIVND (reference sequence). The length of the CDR3 is 14 residues. The CDR3 here is CASRPGHPNPRKYF. In DNA form, the CDR3 reads TGTGCCAGTAGACCGGGACACCCGAACCCGCGAAAGTACTTC. Using reference TRBV19 and TRBJ2-5 for the parts outside the CDR3, the full variable domain is DGGITQSPKYLFRKEGQNVTLSCEQNLNHDAMYWYRQDPGQGLRLIYYSQIVNDFQKGDIAEGYSVSREKKESFPLTVTSAQKNPTAFYLCASRPGHPNPRKYFGPGTRLLVL.